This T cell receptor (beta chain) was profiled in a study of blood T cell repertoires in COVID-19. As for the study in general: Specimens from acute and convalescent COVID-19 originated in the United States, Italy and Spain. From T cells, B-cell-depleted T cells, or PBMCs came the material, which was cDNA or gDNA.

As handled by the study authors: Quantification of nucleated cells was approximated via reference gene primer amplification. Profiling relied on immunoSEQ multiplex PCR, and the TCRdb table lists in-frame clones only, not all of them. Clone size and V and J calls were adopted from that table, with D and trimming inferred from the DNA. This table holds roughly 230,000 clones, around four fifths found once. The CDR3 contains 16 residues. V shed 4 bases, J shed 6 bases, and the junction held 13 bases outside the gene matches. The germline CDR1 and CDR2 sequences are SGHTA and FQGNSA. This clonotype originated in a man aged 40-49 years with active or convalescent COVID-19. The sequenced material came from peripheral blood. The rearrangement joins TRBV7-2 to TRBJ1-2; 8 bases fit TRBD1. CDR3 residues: CASSSRPDRGGNGYTF. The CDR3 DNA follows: TGTGCCAGCAGCTCTCGACCCGACAGGGGCGGGAATGGCTACACCTTC.